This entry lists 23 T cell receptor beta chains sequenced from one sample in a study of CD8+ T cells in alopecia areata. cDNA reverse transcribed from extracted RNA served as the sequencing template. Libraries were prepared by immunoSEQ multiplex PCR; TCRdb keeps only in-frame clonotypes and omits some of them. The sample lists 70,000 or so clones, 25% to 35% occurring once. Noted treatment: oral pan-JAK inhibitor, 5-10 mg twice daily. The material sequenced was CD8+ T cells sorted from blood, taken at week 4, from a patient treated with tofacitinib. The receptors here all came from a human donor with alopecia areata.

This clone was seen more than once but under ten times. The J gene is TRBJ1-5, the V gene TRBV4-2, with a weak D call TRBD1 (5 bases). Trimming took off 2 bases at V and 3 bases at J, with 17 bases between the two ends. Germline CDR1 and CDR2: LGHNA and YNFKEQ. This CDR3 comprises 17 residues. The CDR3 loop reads CASSQYSGTGLNQPQHF. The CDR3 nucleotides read TGTGCCAGCAGCCAATACTCCGGGACGGGCCTCAATCAGCCCCAGCATTTT.

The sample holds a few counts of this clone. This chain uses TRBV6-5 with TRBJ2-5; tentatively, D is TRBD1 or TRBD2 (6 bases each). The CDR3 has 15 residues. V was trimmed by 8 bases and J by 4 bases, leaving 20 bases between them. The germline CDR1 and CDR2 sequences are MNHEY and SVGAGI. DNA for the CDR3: TGTGCCAGCTTCACCCCCGGGGGCCTCGTAGAGACCCAGTACTTC. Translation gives CASFTPGGLVETQYF.

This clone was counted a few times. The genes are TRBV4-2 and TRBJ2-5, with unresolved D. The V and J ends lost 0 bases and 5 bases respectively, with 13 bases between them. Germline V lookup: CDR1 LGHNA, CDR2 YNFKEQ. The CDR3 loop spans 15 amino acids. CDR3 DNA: TGTGCCAGCAGCCAAGACTCGACAAGTTACGAGACCCAGTACTTC. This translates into CASSQDSTSYETQYF.

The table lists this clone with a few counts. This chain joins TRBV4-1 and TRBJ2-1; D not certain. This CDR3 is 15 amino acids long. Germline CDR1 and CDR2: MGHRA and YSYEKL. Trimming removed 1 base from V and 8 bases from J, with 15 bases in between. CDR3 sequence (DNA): TGCGCCAGCAGCCAAGCCAACCGTGAGATAGATGAGCAGTTCTTC. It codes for CASSQANREIDEQFF.

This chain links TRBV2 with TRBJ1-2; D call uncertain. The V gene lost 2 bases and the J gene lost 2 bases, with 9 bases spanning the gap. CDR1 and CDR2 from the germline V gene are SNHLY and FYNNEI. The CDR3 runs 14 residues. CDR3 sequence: CASSEYDRNYGYTF. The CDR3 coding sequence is TGTGCCAGCAGTGAATATGACCGAAACTATGGCTACACCTTC.

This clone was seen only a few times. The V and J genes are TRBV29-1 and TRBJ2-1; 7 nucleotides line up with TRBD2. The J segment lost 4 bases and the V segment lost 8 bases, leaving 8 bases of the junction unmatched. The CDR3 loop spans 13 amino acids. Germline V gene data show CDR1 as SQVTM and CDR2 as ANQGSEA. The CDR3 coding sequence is TGCAGCCCAGGCCTAGCGGAGTACAATGAGCAGTTCTTC. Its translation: CSPGLAEYNEQFF.

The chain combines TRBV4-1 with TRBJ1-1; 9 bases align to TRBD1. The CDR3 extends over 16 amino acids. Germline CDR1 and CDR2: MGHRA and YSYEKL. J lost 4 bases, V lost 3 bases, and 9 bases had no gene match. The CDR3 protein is CASSHSPGQGATEAFF. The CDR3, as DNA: TGCGCCAGCAGCCATTCTCCGGGACAGGGTGCCACTGAAGCTTTCTTT.

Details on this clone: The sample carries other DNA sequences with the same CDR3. The CDR3 protein is CASSGSYEQYF. The CDR3 region has the DNA TGTGCCAGCAGCGGGTCCTACGAGCAGTACTTC. This sequence joins TRBV7-8 and TRBJ2-7, with D unresolved. The V gene's germline CDR1 is SGHVS and CDR2 FQNEAQ. This CDR3 comprises 11 residues. The V gene lost 5 bases and the J gene lost 1 base, with 3 bases spanning the gap. Variable domain in full (rest from reference TRBV7-8 and TRBJ2-7): GAGVSQSPRYKVAKRGQDVALRCDPISGHVSLFWYQQALGQGPEFLTYFQNEAQLDKSGLPSDRFFAERPEGSVSTLKIQRTQQEDSAVYLCASSGSYEQYFGPGTRLTVT.

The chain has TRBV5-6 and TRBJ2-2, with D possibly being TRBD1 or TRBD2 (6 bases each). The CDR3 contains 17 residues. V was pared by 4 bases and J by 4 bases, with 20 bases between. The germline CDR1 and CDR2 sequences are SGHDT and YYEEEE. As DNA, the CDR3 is TGTGCCAGCAGCGGGGTAGGAGGGGGAATCGGCACCGGGGAGCTGTTTTTT. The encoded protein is CASSGVGGGIGTGELFF.

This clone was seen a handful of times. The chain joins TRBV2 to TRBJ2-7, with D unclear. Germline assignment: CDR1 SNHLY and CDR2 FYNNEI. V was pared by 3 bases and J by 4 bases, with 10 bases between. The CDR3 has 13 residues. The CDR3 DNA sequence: TGTGCCAGCAGTGATCTCCCTTTATACGAGCAGTACTTC. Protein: CASSDLPLYEQYF.

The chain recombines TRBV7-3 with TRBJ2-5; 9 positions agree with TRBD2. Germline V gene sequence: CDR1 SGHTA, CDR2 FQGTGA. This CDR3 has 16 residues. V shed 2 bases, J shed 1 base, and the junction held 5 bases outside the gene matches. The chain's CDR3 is CASSLSAGGLQETQYF. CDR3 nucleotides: TGTGCCAGCAGCTTATCAGCGGGAGGCCTCCAAGAGACCCAGTACTTC.

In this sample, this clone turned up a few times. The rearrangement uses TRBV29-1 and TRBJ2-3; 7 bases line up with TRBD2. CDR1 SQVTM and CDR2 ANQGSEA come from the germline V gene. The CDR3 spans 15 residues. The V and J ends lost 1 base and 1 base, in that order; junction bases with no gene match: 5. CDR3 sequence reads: CSVEGGLAGTDTQYF. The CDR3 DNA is TGCAGCGTTGAAGGTGGGCTAGCGGGCACAGATACGCAGTATTTT.

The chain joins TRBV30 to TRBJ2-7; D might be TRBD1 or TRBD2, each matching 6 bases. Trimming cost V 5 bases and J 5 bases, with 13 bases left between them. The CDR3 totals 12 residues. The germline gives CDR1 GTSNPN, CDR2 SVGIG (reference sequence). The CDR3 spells CAWCHREDEQYF. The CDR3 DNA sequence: TGTGCCTGGTGTCACAGGGAGGACGAGCAGTACTTC.

CDR3 DNA sequence: TGTGCCAGTAGTGCATCCGGGACAGTATACGAGCAGTACTTC. Translating it yields CASSASGTVYEQYF. V usage is TRBV19 and J usage is TRBJ2-7; TRBD1 aligns across 7 bases. The V segment lost 5 bases and the J segment 4 bases; nucleotides outside the gene matches: 8. The germline CDR1 and CDR2 sequences are LNHDA and SQIVND (reference sequence). This CDR3 region has 14 residues.

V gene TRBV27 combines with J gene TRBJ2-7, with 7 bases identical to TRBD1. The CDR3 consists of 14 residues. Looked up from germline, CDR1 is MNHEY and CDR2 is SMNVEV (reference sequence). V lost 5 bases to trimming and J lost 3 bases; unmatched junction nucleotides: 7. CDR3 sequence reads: CASSPGQVGYEQYF. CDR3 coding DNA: TGTGCCAGCAGTCCCGGACAGGTCGGCTACGAGCAGTACTTC.

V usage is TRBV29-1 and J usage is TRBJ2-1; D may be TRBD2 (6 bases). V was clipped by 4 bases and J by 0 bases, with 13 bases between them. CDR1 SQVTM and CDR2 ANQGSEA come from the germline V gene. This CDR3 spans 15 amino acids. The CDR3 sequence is CSVVREVSSYNEQFF. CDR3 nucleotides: TGCAGCGTTGTGAGGGAGGTGTCCTCCTACAATGAGCAGTTCTTC.

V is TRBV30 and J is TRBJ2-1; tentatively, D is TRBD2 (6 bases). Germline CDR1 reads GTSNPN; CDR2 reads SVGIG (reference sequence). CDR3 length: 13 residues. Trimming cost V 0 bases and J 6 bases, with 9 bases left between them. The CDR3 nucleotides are TGTGCCTGGAGTGTAACTAGCAGCAATGAGCAGTTCTTC. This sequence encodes CAWSVTSSNEQFF.

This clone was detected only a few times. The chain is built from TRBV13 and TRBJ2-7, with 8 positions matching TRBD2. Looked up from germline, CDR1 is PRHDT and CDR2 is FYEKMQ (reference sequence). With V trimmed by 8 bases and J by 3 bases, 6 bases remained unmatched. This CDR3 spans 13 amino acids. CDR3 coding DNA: TGTGCCAGCGGGTCCGGGGGGGACTACGAGCAGTACTTC. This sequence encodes CASGSGGDYEQYF.

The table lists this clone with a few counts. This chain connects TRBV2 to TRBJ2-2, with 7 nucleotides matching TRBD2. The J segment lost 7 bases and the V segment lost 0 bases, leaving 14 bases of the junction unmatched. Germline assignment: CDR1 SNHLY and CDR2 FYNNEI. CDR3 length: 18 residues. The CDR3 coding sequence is TGTGCCAGCAGTGAAGCCGAAACTAGCGCGAGCGGGAACGGGGAGCTGTTTTTT. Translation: CASSEAETSASGNGELFF.

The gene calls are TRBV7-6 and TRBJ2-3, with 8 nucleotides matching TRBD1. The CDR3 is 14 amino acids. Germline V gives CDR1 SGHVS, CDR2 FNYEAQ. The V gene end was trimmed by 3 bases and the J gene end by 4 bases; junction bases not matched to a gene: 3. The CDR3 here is CASSLVRGPDTQYF. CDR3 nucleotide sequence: TGTGCCAGCAGCTTGGTCAGGGGGCCAGATACGCAGTATTTT.

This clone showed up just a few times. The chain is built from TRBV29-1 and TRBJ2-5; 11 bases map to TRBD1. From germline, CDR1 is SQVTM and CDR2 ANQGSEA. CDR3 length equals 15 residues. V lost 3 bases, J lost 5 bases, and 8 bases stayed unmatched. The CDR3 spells CSVERMDRGPETQYF. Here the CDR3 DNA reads TGCAGCGTTGAGAGGATGGACAGGGGGCCTGAGACCCAGTACTTC.

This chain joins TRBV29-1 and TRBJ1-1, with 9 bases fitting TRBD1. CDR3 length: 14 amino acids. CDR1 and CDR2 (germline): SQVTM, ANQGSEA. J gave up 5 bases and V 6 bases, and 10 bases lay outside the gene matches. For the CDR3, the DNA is TGCAGCGTGACACCGGGACAGGGTGAAACTGAAGCTTTCTTT. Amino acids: CSVTPGQGETEAFF.

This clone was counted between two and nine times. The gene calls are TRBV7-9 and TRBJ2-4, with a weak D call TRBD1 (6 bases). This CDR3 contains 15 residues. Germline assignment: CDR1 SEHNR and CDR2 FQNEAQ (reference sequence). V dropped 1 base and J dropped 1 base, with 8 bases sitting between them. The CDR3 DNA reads TGTGCCAGCAGCTTAGTTCAGGGGGCCAAAAACATTCAGTACTTC. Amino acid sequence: CASSLVQGAKNIQYF.